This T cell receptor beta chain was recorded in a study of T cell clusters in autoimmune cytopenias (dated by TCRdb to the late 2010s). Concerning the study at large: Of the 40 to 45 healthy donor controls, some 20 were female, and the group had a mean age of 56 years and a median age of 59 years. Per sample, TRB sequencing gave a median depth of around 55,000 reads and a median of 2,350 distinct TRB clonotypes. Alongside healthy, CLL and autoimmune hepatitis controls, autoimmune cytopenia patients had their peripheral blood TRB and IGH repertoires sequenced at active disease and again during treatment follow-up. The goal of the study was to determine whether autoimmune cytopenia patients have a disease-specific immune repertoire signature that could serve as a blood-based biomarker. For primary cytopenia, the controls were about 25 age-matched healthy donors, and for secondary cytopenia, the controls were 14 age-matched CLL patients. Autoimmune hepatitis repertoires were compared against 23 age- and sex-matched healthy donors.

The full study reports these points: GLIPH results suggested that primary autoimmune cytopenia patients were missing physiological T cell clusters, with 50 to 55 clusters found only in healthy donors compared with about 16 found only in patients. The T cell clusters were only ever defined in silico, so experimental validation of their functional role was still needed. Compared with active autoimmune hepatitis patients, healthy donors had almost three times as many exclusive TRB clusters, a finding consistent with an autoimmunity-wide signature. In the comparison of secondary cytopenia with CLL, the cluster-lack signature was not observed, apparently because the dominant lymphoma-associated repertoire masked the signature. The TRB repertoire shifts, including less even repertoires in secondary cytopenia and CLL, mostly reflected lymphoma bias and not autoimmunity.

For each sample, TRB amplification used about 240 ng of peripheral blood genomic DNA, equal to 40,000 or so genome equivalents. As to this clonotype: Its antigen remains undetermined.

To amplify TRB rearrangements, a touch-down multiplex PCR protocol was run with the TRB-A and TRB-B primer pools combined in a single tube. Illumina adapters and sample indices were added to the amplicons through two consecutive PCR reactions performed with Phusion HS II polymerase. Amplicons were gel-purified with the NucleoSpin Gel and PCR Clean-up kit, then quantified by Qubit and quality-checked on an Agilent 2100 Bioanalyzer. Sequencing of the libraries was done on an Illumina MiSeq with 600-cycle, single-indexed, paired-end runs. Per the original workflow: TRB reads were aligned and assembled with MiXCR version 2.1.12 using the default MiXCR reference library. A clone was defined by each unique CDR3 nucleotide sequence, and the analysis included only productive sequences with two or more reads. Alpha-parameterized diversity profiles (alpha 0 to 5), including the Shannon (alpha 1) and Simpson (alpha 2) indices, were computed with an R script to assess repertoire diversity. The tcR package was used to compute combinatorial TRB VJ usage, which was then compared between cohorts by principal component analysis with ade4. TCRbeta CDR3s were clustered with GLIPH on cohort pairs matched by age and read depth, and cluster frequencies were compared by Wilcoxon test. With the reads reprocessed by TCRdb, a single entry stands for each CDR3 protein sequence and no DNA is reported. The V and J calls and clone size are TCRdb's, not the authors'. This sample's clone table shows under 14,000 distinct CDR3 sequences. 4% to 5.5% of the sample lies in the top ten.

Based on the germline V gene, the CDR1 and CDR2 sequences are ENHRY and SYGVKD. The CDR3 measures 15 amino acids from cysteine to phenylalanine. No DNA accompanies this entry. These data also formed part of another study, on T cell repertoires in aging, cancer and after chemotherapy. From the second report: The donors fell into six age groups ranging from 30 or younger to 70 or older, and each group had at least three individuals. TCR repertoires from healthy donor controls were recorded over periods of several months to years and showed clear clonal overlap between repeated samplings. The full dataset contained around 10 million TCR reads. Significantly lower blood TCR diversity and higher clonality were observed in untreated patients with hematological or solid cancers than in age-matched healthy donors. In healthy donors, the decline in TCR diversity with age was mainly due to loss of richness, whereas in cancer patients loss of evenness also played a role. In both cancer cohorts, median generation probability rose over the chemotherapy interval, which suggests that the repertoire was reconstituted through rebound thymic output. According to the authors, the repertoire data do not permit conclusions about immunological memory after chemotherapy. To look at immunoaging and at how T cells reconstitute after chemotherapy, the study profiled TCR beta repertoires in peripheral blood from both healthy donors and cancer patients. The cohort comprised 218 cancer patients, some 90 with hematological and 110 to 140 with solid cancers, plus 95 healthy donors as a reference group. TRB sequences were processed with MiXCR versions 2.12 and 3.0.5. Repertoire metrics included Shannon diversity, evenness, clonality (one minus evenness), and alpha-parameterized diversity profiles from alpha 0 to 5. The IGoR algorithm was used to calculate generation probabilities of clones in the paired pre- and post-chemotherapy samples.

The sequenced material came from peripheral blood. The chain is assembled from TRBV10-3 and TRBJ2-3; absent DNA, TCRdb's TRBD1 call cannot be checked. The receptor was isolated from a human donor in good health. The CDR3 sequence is CAISEIRGLKDTQYF.